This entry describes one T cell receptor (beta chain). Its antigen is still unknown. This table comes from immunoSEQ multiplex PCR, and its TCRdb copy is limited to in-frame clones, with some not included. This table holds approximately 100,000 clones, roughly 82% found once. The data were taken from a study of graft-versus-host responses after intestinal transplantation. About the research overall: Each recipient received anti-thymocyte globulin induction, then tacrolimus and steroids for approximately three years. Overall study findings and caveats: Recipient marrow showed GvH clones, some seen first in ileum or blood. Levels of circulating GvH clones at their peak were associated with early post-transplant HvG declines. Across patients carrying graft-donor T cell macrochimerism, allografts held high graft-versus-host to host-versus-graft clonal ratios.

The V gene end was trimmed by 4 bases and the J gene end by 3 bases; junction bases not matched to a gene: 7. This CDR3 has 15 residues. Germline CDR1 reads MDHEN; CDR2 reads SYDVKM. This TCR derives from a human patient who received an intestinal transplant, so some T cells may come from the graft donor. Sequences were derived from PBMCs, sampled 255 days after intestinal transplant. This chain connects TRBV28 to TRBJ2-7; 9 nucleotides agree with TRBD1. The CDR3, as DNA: TGTGCCAGCAGTTCCGCCGGGACAGGGCTCTACGAGCAGTACTTC. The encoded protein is CASSSAGTGLYEQYF. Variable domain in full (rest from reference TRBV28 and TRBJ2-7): DVKVTQSSRYLVKRTGEKVFLECVQDMDHENMFWYRQDPGLGLRLIYFSYDVKMKEKGDIPEGYSVSREKKERFSLILESASTNQTSMYLCASSSAGTGLYEQYFGPGTRLTVT.